These T cell receptor beta chains were read from a single sample in a study of cytomegalovirus exposure and HLA in healthy donors. Assay used: immunoSEQ multiplex PCR; TCRdb lists only in-frame clones, some missing. The data hold about 120,000 clones, with 80% observed a single time. Sequencing was done on a sample of PBMCs. The source of these receptors is a female donor in good health and CMV-seronegative. CDR3s include the opening cysteine and the closing phenylalanine or tryptophan. A D gene is named only where the DNA matches it firmly. Where a row states a size, it is once, few, many or the class of an expanded clone; other rows omit it.

clone size: NA; D gene: NA; V gene: TRBV6-5; J gene: TRBJ1-2; CDR3 protein: CASSYSTEEGSGYTF; CDR3 DNA: TGTGCCAGCAGTTACTCGACTGAGGAGGGCTCTGGCTACACCTTC
clone size: NA; D gene: NA; V gene: TRBV20-1; J gene: TRBJ2-7; CDR3 protein: CSASMSYEQYF; CDR3 DNA: TGCAGTGCGAGTATGAGTTACGAGCAGTACTTC
clone size: NA; D gene: NA; V gene: TRBV7-8; J gene: TRBJ2-3; CDR3 protein: CASSPRGARTDTQYF; CDR3 DNA: TGTGCCAGCAGCCCCCGGGGGGCCCGCACAGATACGCAGTATTTT
clone size: NA; D gene: TRBD2; V gene: TRBV15; J gene: TRBJ2-1; CDR3 protein: CATSRDFAGGAYNEQFF; CDR3 DNA: TGTGCCACCAGCAGAGATTTTGCGGGAGGGGCCTACAATGAGCAGTTCTTC
clone size: NA; D gene: NA; V gene: TRBV5-1; J gene: TRBJ2-7; CDR3 protein: CASSFRTETTLEQYF; CDR3 DNA: TGCGCCAGCAGCTTTCGGACAGAAACCACTTTGGAGCAGTACTTC
clone size: few; D gene: NA; V gene: TRBV5-1; J gene: TRBJ2-3; CDR3 protein: CASRESAAAADTQYF; CDR3 DNA: TGCGCCAGCCGAGAATCTGCCGCCGCGGCAGATACGCAGTATTTT
clone size: once; D gene: TRBD2; V gene: TRBV9; J gene: TRBJ2-7; CDR3 protein: CASSDSGRDFYEQYF; CDR3 DNA: TGTGCCAGCAGCGACAGCGGGAGGGATTTCTACGAGCAGTACTTC
clone size: NA; D gene: NA; V gene: TRBV6-1; J gene: TRBJ2-3; CDR3 protein: CASSEAGTSTDTQYF; CDR3 DNA: TGTGCCAGCAGTGAAGCGGGGACTAGCACAGATACGCAGTATTTT
clone size: NA; D gene: TRBD2; V gene: TRBV11-2; J gene: TRBJ2-1; CDR3 protein: CASSQPGLAGGKQFF; CDR3 DNA: TGTGCCAGCAGTCAGCCGGGGCTAGCGGGGGGAAAGCAGTTCTTC
clone size: NA; D gene: NA; V gene: TRBV10-3; J gene: TRBJ1-1; CDR3 protein: CAISESPKTRMNTEAFF; CDR3 DNA: TGTGCCATCAGTGAGTCCCCAAAGACACGAATGAACACTGAAGCTTTCTTT
clone size: NA; D gene: NA; V gene: TRBV5-1; J gene: TRBJ1-1; CDR3 protein: CASSLGGTGNTEAFF; CDR3 DNA: TGCGCCAGCAGCTTGGGGGGTACAGGGAACACTGAAGCTTTCTTT
clone size: NA; D gene: NA; V gene: TRBV6-5; J gene: TRBJ2-7; CDR3 protein: CASSYSVSGYRYEQYF; CDR3 DNA: TGTGCCAGCAGTTACTCGGTGTCAGGTTACCGCTACGAGCAGTACTTC
clone size: NA; D gene: NA; V gene: TRBV18; J gene: TRBJ2-4; CDR3 protein: CASSPVDRGSIQYF; CDR3 DNA: TGTGCCAGCTCACCAGTGGATAGGGGAAGCATTCAGTACTTC
clone size: NA; D gene: NA; V gene: TRBV28; J gene: TRBJ1-5; CDR3 protein: CASGGIAQPQHF; CDR3 DNA: TGTGCCAGCGGGGGGATCGCTCAGCCCCAGCATTTT
clone size: NA; D gene: NA; V gene: TRBV7-9; J gene: TRBJ1-2; CDR3 protein: CASSPEGANYGYTF; CDR3 DNA: TGTGCCAGCAGCCCCGAGGGGGCTAACTATGGCTACACCTTC
clone size: NA; D gene: NA; V gene: TRBV5-1; J gene: TRBJ2-3; CDR3 protein: CASEEAAGTDTQYF; CDR3 DNA: TGCGCCAGTGAGGAGGCGGCTGGCACAGATACGCAGTATTTT
clone size: NA; D gene: NA; V gene: TRBV5-1; J gene: TRBJ2-7; CDR3 protein: CASSPTGWGTYEQYF; CDR3 DNA: TGCGCCAGCAGCCCCACAGGGTGGGGAACCTACGAGCAGTACTTC
clone size: NA; D gene: NA; V gene: TRBV18; J gene: TRBJ2-7; CDR3 protein: CASSAGQSSYEQYF; CDR3 DNA: TGTGCCAGCTCAGCGGGACAGAGCTCCTACGAGCAGTACTTC
clone size: NA; D gene: NA; V gene: TRBV18; J gene: TRBJ2-2; CDR3 protein: CASSPVEAGELFF; CDR3 DNA: TGTGCCAGCTCACCGGTAGAGGCCGGGGAGCTGTTTTTT
clone size: NA; D gene: TRBD1; V gene: TRBV5-4; J gene: TRBJ2-5; CDR3 protein: CASSFLTGMKETQYF; CDR3 DNA: TGTGCCAGCAGCTTTCTGACAGGGATGAAAGAGACCCAGTACTTC
clone size: NA; D gene: TRBD2; V gene: TRBV2; J gene: TRBJ2-7; CDR3 protein: CASRVGLAGPYEQYF; CDR3 DNA: TGTGCCAGCAGAGTCGGACTAGCGGGCCCCTACGAGCAGTACTTC
clone size: NA; D gene: NA; V gene: TRBV9; J gene: TRBJ1-4; CDR3 protein: CASSVGRFTNEKLFF; CDR3 DNA: TGTGCCAGCAGCGTAGGTCGGTTTACTAATGAAAAACTGTTTTTT
clone size: NA; D gene: TRBD1; V gene: TRBV4-1; J gene: TRBJ2-6; CDR3 protein: CASGPDSSGQGYSGANVLTF; CDR3 DNA: TGCGCCAGCGGACCCGATTCTTCGGGACAGGGATACTCTGGGGCCAACGTCCTGACTTTC
clone size: NA; D gene: TRBD1; V gene: TRBV10-3; J gene: TRBJ1-1; CDR3 protein: CAISSGQGGNTEAFF; CDR3 DNA: TGTGCCATCAGCTCAGGACAGGGGGGGAACACTGAAGCTTTCTTT
clone size: NA; D gene: TRBD2; V gene: TRBV10-2; J gene: TRBJ2-7; CDR3 protein: CASSVKRGAYEQYF; CDR3 DNA: TGCGCCAGCAGTGTAAAGCGGGGCGCCTACGAGCAGTACTTC
clone size: NA; D gene: NA; V gene: TRBV28; J gene: TRBJ1-2; CDR3 protein: CASTEGPDGYTF; CDR3 DNA: TGTGCCAGCACCGAGGGCCCGGATGGCTACACCTTC
clone size: NA; D gene: TRBD2; V gene: TRBV7-6; J gene: TRBJ2-1; CDR3 protein: CASSYLAGGSYNEQFF; CDR3 DNA: TGTGCCAGCAGCTATCTAGCGGGAGGGTCCTACAATGAGCAGTTCTTC
clone size: NA; D gene: NA; V gene: TRBV6-1; J gene: TRBJ2-5; CDR3 protein: CASVLVREQYF; CDR3 DNA: TGTGCCAGCGTCCTAGTCCGGGAGCAGTACTTC
clone size: NA; D gene: NA; V gene: TRBV25-1; J gene: TRBJ2-2; CDR3 protein: CASSGGEDTGELFF; CDR3 DNA: TGTGCCAGCAGTGGAGGGGAGGACACCGGGGAGCTGTTTTTT
clone size: NA; D gene: NA; V gene: TRBV6-5; J gene: TRBJ2-2; CDR3 protein: CASRIFSSATGELFF; CDR3 DNA: TGTGCCAGCAGGATTTTTTCTAGCGCCACCGGGGAGCTGTTTTTT
clone size: NA; D gene: NA; V gene: TRBV7-8; J gene: TRBJ1-5; CDR3 protein: CASSLGHRDQPQHF; CDR3 DNA: TGTGCCAGCAGCTTAGGTCACAGGGACCAGCCCCAGCATTTT
clone size: NA; D gene: NA; V gene: TRBV7-3; J gene: TRBJ2-7; CDR3 protein: CASSRDPGPVDEQYF; CDR3 DNA: TGTGCCAGCAGCCGCGATCCAGGGCCAGTGGACGAGCAGTACTTC
clone size: once; D gene: NA; V gene: TRBV5-1; J gene: TRBJ2-7; CDR3 protein: CASSARGGKDTYEQYF; CDR3 DNA: TGCGCCAGCAGCGCTCGAGGGGGTAAGGACACCTACGAGCAGTACTTC
clone size: NA; D gene: TRBD2; V gene: TRBV2; J gene: TRBJ2-3; CDR3 protein: CASQREGDTQYF; CDR3 DNA: TGTGCCTCACAGCGGGAGGGAGATACGCAGTATTTT
clone size: NA; D gene: TRBD1; V gene: TRBV19; J gene: TRBJ1-1; CDR3 protein: CASSIQGGNTEAFF; CDR3 DNA: TGTGCCAGTAGTATACAGGGGGGGAACACTGAAGCTTTCTTT
clone size: NA; D gene: TRBD1; V gene: TRBV6-1; J gene: TRBJ2-4; CDR3 protein: CASSAGTEINIQYF; CDR3 DNA: TGTGCCAGCAGTGCCGGGACAGAGATAAACATTCAGTACTTC
clone size: NA; D gene: TRBD1; V gene: TRBV27; J gene: TRBJ1-6; CDR3 protein: CASRPTGIANNSPLHF; CDR3 DNA: TGTGCCAGCAGGCCGACAGGGATAGCAAATAATTCACCCCTCCACTTT
clone size: NA; D gene: TRBD1; V gene: TRBV5-1; J gene: TRBJ1-6; CDR3 protein: CASSLDRQGQNSPLHF; CDR3 DNA: TGCGCCAGCAGCTTGGACCGACAGGGGCAGAATTCACCCCTCCACTTT
clone size: NA; D gene: NA; V gene: TRBV6-1; J gene: TRBJ1-1; CDR3 protein: CASSVRGEFTEAFF; CDR3 DNA: TGTGCCAGCAGTGTCAGGGGCGAGTTCACTGAAGCTTTCTTT
clone size: few; D gene: TRBD2; V gene: TRBV5-4; J gene: TRBJ2-5; CDR3 protein: CASSHPGRGDQETQYF; CDR3 DNA: TGTGCCAGCAGCCACCCCGGGCGGGGGGATCAAGAGACCCAGTACTTC
clone size: few; D gene: NA; V gene: TRBV5-4; J gene: TRBJ2-6; CDR3 protein: CASSISGANGLTF; CDR3 DNA: TGTGCCAGCAGCATCTCTGGGGCCAACGGCCTGACTTTC
clone size: NA; D gene: TRBD1; V gene: TRBV6-1; J gene: TRBJ2-7; CDR3 protein: CASSEGQGVPYEQYF; CDR3 DNA: TGTGCCAGCAGTGAGGGACAGGGAGTTCCCTACGAGCAGTACTTC
clone size: NA; D gene: TRBD1; V gene: TRBV6-1; J gene: TRBJ2-5; CDR3 protein: CASSGTGVETQYF; CDR3 DNA: TGTGCCAGCAGTGGGACAGGCGTAGAGACCCAGTACTTC
clone size: NA; D gene: TRBD1; V gene: TRBV7-9; J gene: TRBJ1-6; CDR3 protein: CASRPDRGSASPLHF; CDR3 DNA: TGTGCCAGCAGGCCCGACAGGGGGTCGGCTTCACCCCTCCACTTT
clone size: NA; D gene: NA; V gene: TRBV5-1; J gene: TRBJ2-1; CDR3 protein: CASSLGQYNEQFF; CDR3 DNA: TGCGCCAGCAGCTTGGGACAGTACAATGAGCAGTTCTTC
clone size: NA; D gene: TRBD2; V gene: TRBV5-1; J gene: TRBJ2-1; CDR3 protein: CASSRRERGALYNEQFF; CDR3 DNA: TGCGCCAGCAGCCGGCGCGAGCGGGGGGCACTTTACAATGAGCAGTTCTTC
clone size: NA; D gene: TRBD2; V gene: TRBV5-4; J gene: TRBJ2-3; CDR3 protein: CASSPVVAGGTDTQYF; CDR3 DNA: TGTGCCAGCAGCCCCGTCGTGGCGGGAGGGACAGATACGCAGTATTTT
clone size: NA; D gene: TRBD2; V gene: TRBV7-3; J gene: TRBJ2-5; CDR3 protein: CASSLGWTSGGETQYF; CDR3 DNA: TGTGCCAGCAGCTTGGGCTGGACTAGCGGGGGGGAGACCCAGTACTTC
clone size: NA; D gene: NA; V gene: TRBV2; J gene: TRBJ1-4; CDR3 protein: CASSEVGRNEKLFF; CDR3 DNA: TGTGCCAGCAGTGAGGTGGGGAGGAATGAAAAACTGTTTTTT
clone size: NA; D gene: NA; V gene: TRBV28; J gene: TRBJ2-5; CDR3 protein: CASSLRLEETQYF; CDR3 DNA: TGTGCCAGCAGTTTACGTCTCGAAGAGACCCAGTACTTC
clone size: NA; D gene: NA; V gene: TRBV5-4; J gene: TRBJ2-5; CDR3 protein: CASSLAGSRGTQYF; CDR3 DNA: TGTGCCAGCAGCTTGGCAGGGAGCAGGGGGACCCAGTACTTC
clone size: few; D gene: TRBD1; V gene: TRBV18; J gene: TRBJ2-2; CDR3 protein: CASSLKQGTGELFF; CDR3 DNA: TGTGCCAGCTCACTAAAACAGGGGACCGGGGAGCTGTTTTTT
clone size: NA; D gene: NA; V gene: TRBV28; J gene: TRBJ2-1; CDR3 protein: CASSLGPGSDNEQFF; CDR3 DNA: TGTGCCAGCAGTTTAGGTCCGGGGTCCGACAATGAGCAGTTCTTC
clone size: NA; D gene: TRBD1; V gene: TRBV18; J gene: TRBJ2-1; CDR3 protein: CASSPTGTGGFNEQFF; CDR3 DNA: TGTGCCAGCTCTCCTACCGGGACAGGGGGCTTTAATGAGCAGTTCTTC
clone size: NA; D gene: TRBD2; V gene: TRBV30; J gene: TRBJ2-2; CDR3 protein: CARRLAGEGYTGELFF; CDR3 DNA: TGTGCCAGAAGACTAGCGGGAGAGGGGTACACCGGGGAGCTGTTTTTT